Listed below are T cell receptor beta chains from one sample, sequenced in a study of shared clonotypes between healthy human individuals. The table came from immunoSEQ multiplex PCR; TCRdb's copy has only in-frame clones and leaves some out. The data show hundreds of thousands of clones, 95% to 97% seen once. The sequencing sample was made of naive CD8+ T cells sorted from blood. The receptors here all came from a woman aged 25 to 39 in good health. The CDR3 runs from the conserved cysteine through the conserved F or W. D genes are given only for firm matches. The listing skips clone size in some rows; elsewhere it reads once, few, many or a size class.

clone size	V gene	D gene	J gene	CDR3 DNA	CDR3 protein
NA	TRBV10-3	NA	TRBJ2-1	TGTGCCATCAGTGAGGTCGAGAGCAATGAGCAGTTCTTC	CAISEVESNEQFF
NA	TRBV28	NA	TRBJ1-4	TGTGCCAGCAGTTCGCTCCGAGGGGTAAATGAAAAACTGTTTTTT	CASSSLRGVNEKLFF
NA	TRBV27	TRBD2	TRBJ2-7	TGTGCCAGCAGTCCCCTGGGACTAGGGGCCTACGAGCAGTACTTC	CASSPLGLGAYEQYF
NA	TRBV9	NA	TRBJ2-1	TGTGCCAGCAGCGTTGAGCCAGCGCCAAGCTCCTACAATGAGCAGTTCTTC	CASSVEPAPSSYNEQFF
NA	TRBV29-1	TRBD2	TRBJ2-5	TGCAGCGTTGGCGGACTAGCGGGAGGAGAGACCCAGTACTTC	CSVGGLAGGETQYF
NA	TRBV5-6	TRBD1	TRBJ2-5	TGTGCCAGCAGCTTGGGTCAGGGGGCAGAGACCCAGTACTTC	CASSLGQGAETQYF
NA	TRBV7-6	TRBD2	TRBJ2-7	TGTGCCAGCAGCCCCGCCGTAGCGGGAGGGGGCTACGAGCAGTACTTC	CASSPAVAGGGYEQYF
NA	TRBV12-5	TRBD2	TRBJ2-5	TGTGCTAGTGGTCTTGGACTAGCGCCAGAGACCCAGTACTTC	CASGLGLAPETQYF
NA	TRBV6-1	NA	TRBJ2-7	TGTGCCAGCAGTGAAGCGGTGAGCGGAGCTTTCTACGAGCAGTACTTC	CASSEAVSGAFYEQYF
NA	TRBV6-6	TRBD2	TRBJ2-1	TGTGCCAGCAGTTTTAGCGGGAGGAATGAGCAGTTCTTC	CASSFSGRNEQFF
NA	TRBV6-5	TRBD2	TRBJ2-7	TGTGCCAGCAGAACTAGCGGAGAATACGAGCAGTACTTC	CASRTSGEYEQYF
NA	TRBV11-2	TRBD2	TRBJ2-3	TGTGCCAGCAGCACCCGACTAGCGGGAGGTCGCACAGATACGCAGTATTTT	CASSTRLAGGRTDTQYF
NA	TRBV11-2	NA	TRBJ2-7	TGTGCCAGCAGCTTGTCTAGCGACTACGAGCAGTACTTC	CASSLSSDYEQYF
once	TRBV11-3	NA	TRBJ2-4	TGTGCCAGCAGCTTATGGGACGGAAACATTCAGTACTTC	CASSLWDGNIQYF
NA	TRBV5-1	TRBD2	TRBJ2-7	TGCGCCAGCAGCTTTTCCGGGGGGTACGAGCAGTACTTC	CASSFSGGYEQYF
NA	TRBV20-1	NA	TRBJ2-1	TGCAGTGTTACGATTTGGGGTGAGCAGTTCTTC	CSVTIWGEQFF
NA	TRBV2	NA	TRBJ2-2	TGTGCCAGCAGCGAGGGGACCGGGGAGCTGTTTTTT	CASSEGTGELFF
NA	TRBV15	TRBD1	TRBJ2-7	TGTGCCACCAGCTCCTCCGGGACAGGGTACGAGCAGTACTTC	CATSSSGTGYEQYF
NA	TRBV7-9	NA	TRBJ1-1	TGTGCCAGCAGCACCAACGTCAAAACCCCCACACTTGAAGCTTTCTTT	CASSTNVKTPTLEAFF
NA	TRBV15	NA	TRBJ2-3	TGTGCCACCAGCAGAGATGGGTTTGGCACAGATACGCAGTATTTT	CATSRDGFGTDTQYF
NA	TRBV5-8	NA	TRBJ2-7	TGTGCCAGCAGCTTTTCTCCAGAAGGCCGCGAGCAGTACTTC	CASSFSPEGREQYF
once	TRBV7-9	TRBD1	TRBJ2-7	TGTGCCAGCAGCGGGCGAGGACAGGGCTACTACGAGCAGTACTTC	CASSGRGQGYYEQYF
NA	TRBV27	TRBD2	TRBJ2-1	TGTGCCAGCAGTGTCATAGCGGGACTAGGGGGCAATGAGCAGTTCTTC	CASSVIAGLGGNEQFF
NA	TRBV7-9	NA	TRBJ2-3	TGTGCCAGCAGCGGTGAAGGGGAGACAGATACGCAGTATTTT	CASSGEGETDTQYF
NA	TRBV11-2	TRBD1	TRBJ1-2	TGTGCCAGCAGCTCGCCCAGGGGGAAAGACTATGGCTACACCTTC	CASSSPRGKDYGYTF
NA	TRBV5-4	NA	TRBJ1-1	TGTGCCAGCAGAGCCGGCAGTACTGAAGCTTTCTTT	CASRAGSTEAFF
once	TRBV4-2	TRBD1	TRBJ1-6	TGTGCCAGCAGCCAAGGTACCACAGGGGACTCTTCACCCCTCCACTTT	CASSQGTTGDSSPLHF
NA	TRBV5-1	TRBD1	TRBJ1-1	TGCGCCAGCAGCTTAGAGGGCACACCGGGACAGGGCGTGGATCAAGCTTTCTTT	CASSLEGTPGQGVDQAFF
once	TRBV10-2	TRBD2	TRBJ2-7	TGCGCCAGCAGTGCCCTAGCGGAGTCCTACGAGCAGTACTTC	CASSALAESYEQYF
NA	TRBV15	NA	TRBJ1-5	TGTGCCACCAGCAGTGACAGAGGTCTCAATCAGCCCCAGCATTTT	CATSSDRGLNQPQHF
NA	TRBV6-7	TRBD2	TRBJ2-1	TGTGCCAGCAGTTCCAGGACTAGCGTCTACAATGAGCAGTTCTTC	CASSSRTSVYNEQFF
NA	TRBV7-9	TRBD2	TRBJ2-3	TGTGCCAGCAGCTTAGGGGCGACTAGCGGGAACCAGGGTACGCAGTATTTT	CASSLGATSGNQGTQYF
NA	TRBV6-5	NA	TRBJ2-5	TGTGCCAGCAGTTCAAACGAGGAGCGCGAGACCCAGTACTTC	CASSSNEERETQYF
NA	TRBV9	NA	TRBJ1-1	TGTGCCAGCAGCGTAGTGGGGAGCACTGAAGCTTTCTTT	CASSVVGSTEAFF
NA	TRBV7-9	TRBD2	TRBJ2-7	TGTGCCAGCAGTCCAGCGGGAGGGGCGGAGCAGTACTTC	CASSPAGGAEQYF
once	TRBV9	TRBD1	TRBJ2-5	TGTGCCAGCAGCGCCAACGGACAGGGTGGGGAGACCCAGTACTTC	CASSANGQGGETQYF
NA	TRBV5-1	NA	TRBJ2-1	TGCGCCAGCAGCTTAACCCCGTACAATGAGCAGTTCTTC	CASSLTPYNEQFF
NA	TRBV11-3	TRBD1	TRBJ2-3	TGTGCCAGCAGCTCCGGGACAGGGGGGGGCACAGATACGCAGTATTTT	CASSSGTGGGTDTQYF
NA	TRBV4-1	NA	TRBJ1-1	TGCGCCAGCAGCCAAGAGGGACCCACCGGTTATGAGGCTTTCTTT	CASSQEGPTGYEAFF
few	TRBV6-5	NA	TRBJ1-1	TGTGCCAGCAGTTACTCCCGGCCTTACACTGAAGCTTTCTTT	CASSYSRPYTEAFF
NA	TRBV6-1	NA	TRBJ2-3	TGTGCCAGCAGTAAAGAGCCGGGACTCCGCACAGATACGCAGTATTTT	CASSKEPGLRTDTQYF
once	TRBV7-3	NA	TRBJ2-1	TGTGCCAGCAGCTTAACTGGGGGCTCCTACAATGAGCAGTTCTTC	CASSLTGGSYNEQFF
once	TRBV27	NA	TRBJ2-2	TGTGCCAGCAGTTTATTACGGAACACCGGGGAGCTGTTTTTT	CASSLLRNTGELFF
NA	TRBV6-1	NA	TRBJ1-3	TGTGCCAGCAGTGGACACGAAAACCTCGGAAACACCATATATTTT	CASSGHENLGNTIYF
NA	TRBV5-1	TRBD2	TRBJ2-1	TGCGCCAGCAGCTTGGCCGCCTCCTTGAAGCCACTAGCGGGAGGCTGGTATGAGCAGTTCTTC	CASSLAASLKPLAGGWYEQFF
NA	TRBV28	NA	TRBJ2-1	TGTGCCAGCAGATTCCCCGGGACGATCCACAATGAGCAGTTCTTC	CASRFPGTIHNEQFF